This T cell receptor beta chain was documented in a study of T cell changes during pregnancy in multiple sclerosis. The repertoire was sequenced with immunoSEQ multiplex PCR; TCRdb's copy has only in-frame clones and lacks some. This sample has about 39,000 clones, with approximately 90% found just once. CDR3 size: 15 residues. V was pared by 3 bases and J by 5 bases, with 13 bases between. Germline V gene data show CDR1 as SGHVS and CDR2 as FQNEAQ. The chain carries TRBV7-8 and TRBJ2-2, with D possibly TRBD1 on 5 matching bases. The material was CD8+ T cells from peripheral blood mononuclear cells, obtained before pregnancy. This receptor was identified in a female donor with multiple sclerosis, enrolled in a pregnancy study. The CDR3 protein is CASSLIRVVTGELFF. The CDR3 DNA is TGTGCCAGCAGCTTGATCAGGGTTGTAACCGGGGAGCTGTTTTTT.